This T cell receptor beta chain was sequenced during a study of CD8 T cells in Susac syndrome. Random hexamers were used to reverse transcribe roughly 0.45 to 1 ug of RNA. Amplification of the TCR beta CDR3 was carried out by immunoSEQ multiplex PCR, which spanned a total of 54 Vbeta and 13 Jbeta segments. Each CDR3 protein gets one entry after TCRdb re-called the immunoSEQ multiplex PCR reads with MiXCR. The table lists some 140,000 distinct CDR3 sequences, about 90% of them singletons, with approximately 0.24% in the top ten. Germline values: CDR1 LGHNA, CDR2 YNFKEQ. V shed 1 base and J shed 0 bases, with 8 bases lying between them. The CDR3 runs to 15 residues.

Sequencing was done on a sample of CD8+ T cells from PBMCs. This clonotype was obtained from a human donor with multiple sclerosis. The chain recombines TRBV4-2 with TRBJ2-3; D could derive from TRBD1 or TRBD2 (5 bases each). CDR3 coding DNA: TGTGCCAGCAGCCAAGGGGACCCAAGCACAGATACGCAGTATTTT. It yields the protein CASSQGDPSTDTQYF.